The text below deals with one T cell receptor (beta chain). Treatment indicated: approximately 18 received Ad26.COV2.S at low or high dose, single or two shots; roughly five received placebo; per-sample allocation not given. The samples date from day 63 after the first vaccine or placebo injection. This Boston cohort included adults aged 18-55 years. This sample was taken from a study of Ad26.COV2.S vaccination and SARS-CoV-2 variants. Whole-study context: The authors gave Ad26.COV2.S intramuscularly, either once or twice 56 days apart.

TCRdb keeps only in-frame clones here, not all; method: immunoSEQ multiplex PCR. In the table there are about 420,000 clones, approximately 88% of which are singletons. Germline CDR1 SGHTA, CDR2 FQGNSA. Deletions cut 2 bases from V and 2 bases from J, with 11 bases between. The CDR3 runs 15 residues. This specimen was peripheral blood, taken in a trial of Ad26.COV2.S vaccine versus placebo. The genes are TRBV7-2 and TRBJ2-3; no definite D call. The clonotype was recovered from a person aged 18-65 years who received the Ad26.COV2.S COVID-19 vaccine or a placebo. The chain's CDR3 is CASSLLGPSTDTQYF. In DNA form, the CDR3 reads TGTGCCAGCAGCTTATTAGGCCCGTCCACAGATACGCAGTATTTT.